This T cell receptor (beta chain) is drawn from a study of blood T cell repertoires in COVID-19. Repertoires were generated with immunoSEQ multiplex PCR, while TCRdb's copy carries only in-frame clones and drops some. The sample lists about 200,000 clones, around 92% seen once, with approximately 8.1% in the top ten. Germline CDR1 KGHSH, CDR2 LQKENI. Deletions cut 0 bases from V and 10 bases from J, with 13 bases between. The CDR3 contains 14 residues. Researchers sorted participants into cohorts using their self-reported clinical history. This chain uses TRBV18 with TRBJ2-1; no definite D call. The source of this sequence is a woman between 18 and 29 years old who had recovered from COVID-19. Sequencing used PBMCs or T cells enriched from blood (not recorded which). This CDR3 reads CASSPPISTAEQFF. As DNA, the CDR3 is TGTGCCAGCTCACCACCAATCTCAACAGCCGAGCAGTTCTTC.